This T cell receptor beta chain comes out of a study of shared clonotypes between healthy human individuals. The CDR3 loop spans 17 amino acids. The V gene lost 6 bases and the J gene lost 2 bases, with 20 bases spanning the gap. Germline V gene sequence: CDR1 SNHLY, CDR2 FYNNEI. Study-wide findings and caveats: Clonotype sharing across four donors was observed for about 4.8% of naive CD4 clonotypes.

Turning to this clone: The antigen remains undetermined.

Generated by immunoSEQ multiplex PCR, the TCRdb table keeps only in-frame clones and is missing some. In the table there are roughly 2.4 million clones, nearly 97% of which are singletons. The origin of this receptor is a man aged 18 to 29 in good health. V is TRBV2 and J is TRBJ1-5; perhaps TRBD1 as D (5 bases). The sequenced sample consisted of naive CD4+ T cells sorted from blood. Regarding subset: CD45RA+ positively selected. The CDR3 region has the DNA TGTGCCAGCAGGCGTGGAACTGGGGCGGTTGGCAATCAGCCCCAGCATTTT. This gives the protein CASRRGTGAVGNQPQHF.